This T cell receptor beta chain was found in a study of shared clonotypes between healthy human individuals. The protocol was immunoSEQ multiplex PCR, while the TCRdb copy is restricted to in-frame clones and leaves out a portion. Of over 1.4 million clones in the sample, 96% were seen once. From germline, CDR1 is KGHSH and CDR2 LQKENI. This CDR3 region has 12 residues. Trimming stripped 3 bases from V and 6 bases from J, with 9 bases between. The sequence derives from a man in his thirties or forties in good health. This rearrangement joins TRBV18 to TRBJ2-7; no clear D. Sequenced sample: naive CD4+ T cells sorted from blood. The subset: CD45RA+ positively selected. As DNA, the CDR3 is TGTGCCAGCTCACCCTCCCCCCGCGAGCAGTACTTC. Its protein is CASSPSPREQYF.